This T cell receptor (beta chain) was sequenced in a study of blood T cell repertoires in COVID-19 (dated by TCRdb to the early 2020s). Background on the whole study: The collaborator samples originated in the United States, Italy and Spain and spanned the acute and convalescent phases of COVID-19. The prospective study material was composed of cDNA or gDNA derived from T cells, B-cell-depleted T cells, or PBMCs. Subjects who had been exposed to COVID-19, were actively infected with it, or had recovered from it provided the deeply sampled blood TCRbeta repertoires that made up the dataset. The repertoires were made available in a free public database intended to serve as a resource for research on the immune response to SARS-CoV-2. Samples were obtained from the ongoing ImmuneRACE study (first 160 participants) and from approximately 1,200 subjects provided by 6 global collaborators. Sample metadata almost always included a de-identified subject ID, COVID-19 status, age in years and sex. Where available, HLA class I and class II types were taken from metadata supplied by the sample provider and were not determined by assay-based typing.

General study outcomes and caveats: Clinical and demographic metadata were provided uncurated, with the amount varying by source and participant.

About this clone: What this receptor recognizes is not known. The record has no base qualities; no much larger clone is one base away.

TCRbeta CDR3 regions were amplified from genomic DNA by means of the immunoSEQ Assay, a bias-controlled multiplex PCR. Concerning the study's data processing: The number of nucleated cells in each sample was estimated from the amplification of reference gene primers within the assay. To quantify the absolute abundance of each unique TCRbeta CDR3 rearrangement, sequence reads were collapsed and filtered. For each sample, productive Simpson clonality was calculated as the square root of Simpson's diversity index over productive rearrangements. TCRdb retrieved this table from immuneACCESS and kept in-frame rearrangements only. Not all clones are present; in checked studies, unresolved V genes account for under half, and no reason is known for the remainder. V and J calls and clone size come straight from that table; D and trimming were deduced from the DNA. In all, the sample holds 30,000 to 45,000 clones, and 70% to 90% of those were seen once. The ten largest make up about an eighth of the sample.

Collaborating institutions collected whole blood in K2EDTA tubes following their own protocols. For TCRbeta analysis, collaborators shipped samples as frozen whole blood, isolated PBMCs, or DNA extracted from either of those sample types. CDR1 LGHDT and CDR2 YNNKEL were looked up in the germline V gene (reference sequence). The cysteine opens and the phenylalanine closes a CDR3 of 16 amino acids. Only the CDR3 part of the read is kept: 48 bases, read in frame from the first base. Deletion took 4 bases off V and 4 bases off J, with a span of 14 bases between the germline ends. The sequence was obtained from a human donor in a cohort sampled during active COVID-19. The source material was peripheral blood. Here the chain combines TRBV3-1 (or the pseudogene TRBV3-2) and TRBJ2-6; the D gene is perhaps TRBD2, from 5 matching bases. In nucleotide form, the sequence is TGTGCCAGCAGCCGACTAATTCAAGCGGGGGCCAACGTCCTGACTTTC. Translated, this is CASSRLIQAGANVLTF.